The entry below describes one TCR beta chain. Its antigen is unidentified. The data are from a study of Ad26.COV2.S vaccination and SARS-CoV-2 variants. Notes on the study in general: Whether participants received vaccine or placebo, their non-spike TCR breadth was similar.

Sequenced by immunoSEQ multiplex PCR; TCRdb stores in-frame clones only, minus some. This table holds over 110,000 clones, roughly 85% found once. CDR3 size: 17 residues. CDR1 MDHEN and CDR2 SYDVKM come from the germline V gene. V dropped 5 bases and J dropped 2; count of bases not matched to a gene: 11. The chain uses TRBV28 and TRBJ2-3, with TRBD2 matching 9 bases. The source was peripheral blood, collected after recovery from COVID-19. This clonotype was sampled from a human donor who had recovered from COVID-19. The CDR3 is CASSPPSPGLATDTQYF. The CDR3 bases are TGTGCCAGCAGTCCACCGTCCCCGGGACTAGCCACAGATACGCAGTATTTT.